What follows are 17 T cell receptor beta chains derived from one specimen sequenced in a study of PD-L1 blockade in urothelial cancer. Time point given: pretreatment peripheral blood. Using immunoSEQ multiplex PCR, the repertoire was profiled, and TCRdb retains in-frame clones only, with some absent. The data show 65,000 to 90,000 clones, roughly 84% seen once. Here the sequenced sample was PBMCs, taken around atezolizumab (anti-PD-L1) treatment. These receptors were collected from a woman in her seventies with urothelial cancer.

This chain connects TRBV7-2 to TRBJ2-1, with TRBD1 identical over 11 bases. Germline CDR1 and CDR2: SGHTA and FQGNSA. The V gene end was trimmed by 2 bases and the J gene end by 9 bases; junction bases not matched to a gene: 9. CDR3 size: 16 residues. For the CDR3, the DNA is TGTGCCAGCAGCTTACATGGGACAGGGGGTGGGAGTGAGCAGTTCTTC. This sequence encodes CASSLHGTGGGSEQFF.

The chain recombines TRBV27 with TRBJ1-4, with D perhaps TRBD1 (6 bases). V was trimmed by 5 bases and J by 3 bases, leaving 13 bases between them. The CDR3 contains 15 residues. The germline gives CDR1 MNHEY, CDR2 SMNVEV (reference sequence). Here the CDR3 reads CASSQQGLANEKLFF. The CDR3 DNA follows: TGTGCCAGCAGTCAGCAGGGGTTGGCTAATGAAAAACTGTTTTTT.

This CDR3 is CASSFGGQSSGNTIYF. The CDR3 DNA sequence: TGTGCCAGCAGCTTTGGCGGACAGAGCTCTGGAAACACCATATATTTT. The chain couples TRBV11-2 to TRBJ1-3; D perhaps matches TRBD1 (6 bases). V shed 3 bases and J shed 0 bases, with 12 bases lying between them. The germline CDR1 and CDR2 sequences are SGHAT and FQNNGV. The CDR3 runs 16 residues.

The J gene is TRBJ1-1, the V gene TRBV28; 9 bases are shared with TRBD1. CDR1 and CDR2 from the germline V gene are MDHEN and SYDVKM. CDR3 length: 15 amino acids. V lost 4 bases to trimming and J lost 7 bases; unmatched junction nucleotides: 10. The CDR3 sequence is CASSSAGTGIVEAFF. CDR3 coding DNA: TGTGCCAGCAGTTCCGCCGGGACAGGGATCGTTGAAGCTTTCTTT.

The chain joins TRBV19 to TRBJ1-1; a possible D gene is TRBD1 (5 bases). The CDR3 spans 13 residues. V was cut by 10 bases and J by 2 bases, with 14 bases left in between. CDR1 is LNHDA and CDR2 is SQIVND in the germline V gene (reference sequence). The CDR3 DNA sequence: TGTGCCACCTCGAGGAGGGGCAACACTGAAGCTTTCTTT. Protein product: CATSRRGNTEAFF.

This clone has only a few counts. The chain uses TRBV7-2 and TRBJ1-1; tentatively, D is TRBD1 (5 bases). The CDR3 contains 15 residues. V lost 5 bases, J lost 1 base, and 14 bases lay in between. Germline V gene lookup returns CDR1 SGHTA and CDR2 FQGNSA. The CDR3 region has the DNA TGTGCCAGCAGCACACGGACATCCCCGAACACTGAAGCTTTCTTT. Its translation: CASSTRTSPNTEAFF.

This chain uses TRBV7-3 with TRBJ1-1; the match to TRBD1 covers 7 bases. The CDR3 consists of 14 residues. Germline assignment: CDR1 SGHTA and CDR2 FQGTGA. With V trimmed by 4 bases and J by 2 bases, 4 bases remained unmatched. The CDR3 loop reads CASSSTGVNTEAFF. Written as DNA, the CDR3 is TGTGCCAGCAGCTCTACAGGGGTCAACACTGAAGCTTTCTTT.

V and J are TRBV18 and TRBJ2-7; 8 bases agree with TRBD1. Looked up from germline, CDR1 is KGHSH and CDR2 is LQKENI. CDR3 size: 16 residues. The ends lost 4 bases at V and 1 base at J; junction bases unmatched: 9. CDR3 sequence: CASSRNPGQVSYEQYF. Written as DNA, the CDR3 is TGTGCCAGCTCACGCAATCCGGGACAGGTATCCTACGAGCAGTACTTC.

This clone came up once. The genes are TRBV5-1 and TRBJ1-4; D is possibly TRBD1 (5 bases). Germline V gene lookup returns CDR1 SGHRS and CDR2 YFSETQ. The CDR3 has 17 amino acids. V lost 5 bases to trimming and J lost 0 bases, with 17 bases between them. CDR3 sequence reads: CASRSGQGLATNEKLFF. In nucleotides, the CDR3 is TGCGCCAGCAGAAGTGGTCAGGGACTGGCAACTAATGAAAAACTGTTTTTT.

The chain uses TRBV6-5 and TRBJ2-1, with TRBD1 matching 9 bases. Germline values: CDR1 MNHEY, CDR2 SVGAGI. The CDR3 extends over 13 amino acids. The J segment lost 10 bases and the V segment lost 5 bases, leaving 6 bases of the junction unmatched. In nucleotides, the CDR3 is TGTGCCAGCAGTCCACAGGGGGCGCGGGAGCAGTTCTTC. As protein: CASSPQGAREQFF.

The chain couples TRBV19 to TRBJ2-7; 7 bases fit TRBD2. Germline V CDR1 and CDR2: LNHDA, SQIVND (reference sequence). CDR3 length equals 13 residues. V shed 3 bases and J 2 bases; nucleotides not matched to a gene: 1. The CDR3 DNA follows: TGTGCCAGTAGTATTGGACTAGCCTACGAGCAGTACTTC. It yields the protein CASSIGLAYEQYF. Drawing the rest from reference TRBV19 and TRBJ2-7, the complete variable domain is DGGITQSPKYLFRKEGQNVTLSCEQNLNHDAMYWYRQDPGQGLRLIYYSQIVNDFQKGDIAEGYSVSREKKESFPLTVTSAQKNPTAFYLCASSIGLAYEQYFGPGTRLTVT.

This clone was detected ten times or more. V usage is TRBV4-3 and J usage is TRBJ2-5; 8 bases are a match to TRBD1. Germline CDR1 and CDR2: LGHNA and YSLEER. The CDR3 has 16 residues. After removal of 3 bases from V and 4 bases from J, the junction contained 10 bases not matched to a gene. CDR3 nucleotide sequence: TGCGCCAGCAGCCATACAGGGGGTGGTGGTCCAGAGACCCAGTACTTC. Protein sequence: CASSHTGGGGPETQYF.

J is TRBJ1-1 and V is TRBV29-1; perhaps TRBD1 as D (6 bases). The germline V gene has CDR1 SQVTM and CDR2 ANQGSEA. The CDR3 sequence is 14 residues long. The germline V and J ends were trimmed by 4 bases and 7 bases, with 19 bases remaining between them. The CDR3 region is CSVGGGGAGFEAFF. The CDR3, as DNA: TGCAGCGTTGGGGGGGGCGGAGCGGGGTTTGAAGCTTTCTTT. Variable domain in full (rest from reference TRBV29-1 and TRBJ1-1): SAVISQKPSRDICQRGTSLTIQCQVDSQVTMMFWYRQQPGQSLTLIATANQGSEATYESGFVIDKFPISRPNLTFSTLTVSNMSPEDSSIYLCSVGGGGAGFEAFFGQGTRLTVV.

CDR3 bases: TGTGCCAGTAGTATAACTCTAGCGGGGATGGGGGACGAGACCCAGTACTTC. It specifies CASSITLAGMGDETQYF. The V and J genes are TRBV19 and TRBJ2-5; TRBD2 matches 9 bases. The CDR3 spans 17 residues. Trimming at V came to 2 bases and at J to 5 bases, leaving 12 bases not matched to a gene. Looked up from germline, CDR1 is LNHDA and CDR2 is SQIVND (reference sequence).

This clone was picked up a small number of times. V usage is TRBV4-1 and J usage is TRBJ2-3; 10 bases match TRBD2. The CDR3 totals 18 residues. The V gene's germline CDR1 is MGHRA and CDR2 YSYEKL. With 1 base clipped from V and 0 bases from J, the junction kept 7 bases outside the gene matches. CDR3 bases: TGCGCCAGCAGCCAAGTTCCTAGCGGGGGCCTTAGCACAGATACGCAGTATTTT. Translating gives CASSQVPSGGLSTDTQYF.

V gene TRBV27 combines with J gene TRBJ1-2; 10 bases line up with TRBD1. The J segment lost 2 bases and the V segment lost 5 bases, leaving 5 bases of the junction unmatched. The CDR3 sequence is 15 residues long. The germline V gene encodes CDR1 MNHEY and CDR2 SMNVEV (reference sequence). This CDR3 reads CASSKRTGGNYGYTF. As DNA, the CDR3 is TGTGCCAGCAGTAAAAGGACAGGGGGGAACTATGGCTACACCTTC.

This clone appeared a single time. The chain recombines TRBV4-1 with TRBJ2-5, with 15 bases fitting TRBD2. This CDR3 contains 17 residues. V shed 1 base, J shed 4 bases, and the junction held 4 bases outside the gene matches. Looked up from germline, CDR1 is MGHRA and CDR2 is YSYEKL. The CDR3 nucleotides read TGCGCCAGCAGCCAAGCCCGGACTAGCGGGAGGGGAGAGACCCAGTACTTC. Its protein is CASSQARTSGRGETQYF.